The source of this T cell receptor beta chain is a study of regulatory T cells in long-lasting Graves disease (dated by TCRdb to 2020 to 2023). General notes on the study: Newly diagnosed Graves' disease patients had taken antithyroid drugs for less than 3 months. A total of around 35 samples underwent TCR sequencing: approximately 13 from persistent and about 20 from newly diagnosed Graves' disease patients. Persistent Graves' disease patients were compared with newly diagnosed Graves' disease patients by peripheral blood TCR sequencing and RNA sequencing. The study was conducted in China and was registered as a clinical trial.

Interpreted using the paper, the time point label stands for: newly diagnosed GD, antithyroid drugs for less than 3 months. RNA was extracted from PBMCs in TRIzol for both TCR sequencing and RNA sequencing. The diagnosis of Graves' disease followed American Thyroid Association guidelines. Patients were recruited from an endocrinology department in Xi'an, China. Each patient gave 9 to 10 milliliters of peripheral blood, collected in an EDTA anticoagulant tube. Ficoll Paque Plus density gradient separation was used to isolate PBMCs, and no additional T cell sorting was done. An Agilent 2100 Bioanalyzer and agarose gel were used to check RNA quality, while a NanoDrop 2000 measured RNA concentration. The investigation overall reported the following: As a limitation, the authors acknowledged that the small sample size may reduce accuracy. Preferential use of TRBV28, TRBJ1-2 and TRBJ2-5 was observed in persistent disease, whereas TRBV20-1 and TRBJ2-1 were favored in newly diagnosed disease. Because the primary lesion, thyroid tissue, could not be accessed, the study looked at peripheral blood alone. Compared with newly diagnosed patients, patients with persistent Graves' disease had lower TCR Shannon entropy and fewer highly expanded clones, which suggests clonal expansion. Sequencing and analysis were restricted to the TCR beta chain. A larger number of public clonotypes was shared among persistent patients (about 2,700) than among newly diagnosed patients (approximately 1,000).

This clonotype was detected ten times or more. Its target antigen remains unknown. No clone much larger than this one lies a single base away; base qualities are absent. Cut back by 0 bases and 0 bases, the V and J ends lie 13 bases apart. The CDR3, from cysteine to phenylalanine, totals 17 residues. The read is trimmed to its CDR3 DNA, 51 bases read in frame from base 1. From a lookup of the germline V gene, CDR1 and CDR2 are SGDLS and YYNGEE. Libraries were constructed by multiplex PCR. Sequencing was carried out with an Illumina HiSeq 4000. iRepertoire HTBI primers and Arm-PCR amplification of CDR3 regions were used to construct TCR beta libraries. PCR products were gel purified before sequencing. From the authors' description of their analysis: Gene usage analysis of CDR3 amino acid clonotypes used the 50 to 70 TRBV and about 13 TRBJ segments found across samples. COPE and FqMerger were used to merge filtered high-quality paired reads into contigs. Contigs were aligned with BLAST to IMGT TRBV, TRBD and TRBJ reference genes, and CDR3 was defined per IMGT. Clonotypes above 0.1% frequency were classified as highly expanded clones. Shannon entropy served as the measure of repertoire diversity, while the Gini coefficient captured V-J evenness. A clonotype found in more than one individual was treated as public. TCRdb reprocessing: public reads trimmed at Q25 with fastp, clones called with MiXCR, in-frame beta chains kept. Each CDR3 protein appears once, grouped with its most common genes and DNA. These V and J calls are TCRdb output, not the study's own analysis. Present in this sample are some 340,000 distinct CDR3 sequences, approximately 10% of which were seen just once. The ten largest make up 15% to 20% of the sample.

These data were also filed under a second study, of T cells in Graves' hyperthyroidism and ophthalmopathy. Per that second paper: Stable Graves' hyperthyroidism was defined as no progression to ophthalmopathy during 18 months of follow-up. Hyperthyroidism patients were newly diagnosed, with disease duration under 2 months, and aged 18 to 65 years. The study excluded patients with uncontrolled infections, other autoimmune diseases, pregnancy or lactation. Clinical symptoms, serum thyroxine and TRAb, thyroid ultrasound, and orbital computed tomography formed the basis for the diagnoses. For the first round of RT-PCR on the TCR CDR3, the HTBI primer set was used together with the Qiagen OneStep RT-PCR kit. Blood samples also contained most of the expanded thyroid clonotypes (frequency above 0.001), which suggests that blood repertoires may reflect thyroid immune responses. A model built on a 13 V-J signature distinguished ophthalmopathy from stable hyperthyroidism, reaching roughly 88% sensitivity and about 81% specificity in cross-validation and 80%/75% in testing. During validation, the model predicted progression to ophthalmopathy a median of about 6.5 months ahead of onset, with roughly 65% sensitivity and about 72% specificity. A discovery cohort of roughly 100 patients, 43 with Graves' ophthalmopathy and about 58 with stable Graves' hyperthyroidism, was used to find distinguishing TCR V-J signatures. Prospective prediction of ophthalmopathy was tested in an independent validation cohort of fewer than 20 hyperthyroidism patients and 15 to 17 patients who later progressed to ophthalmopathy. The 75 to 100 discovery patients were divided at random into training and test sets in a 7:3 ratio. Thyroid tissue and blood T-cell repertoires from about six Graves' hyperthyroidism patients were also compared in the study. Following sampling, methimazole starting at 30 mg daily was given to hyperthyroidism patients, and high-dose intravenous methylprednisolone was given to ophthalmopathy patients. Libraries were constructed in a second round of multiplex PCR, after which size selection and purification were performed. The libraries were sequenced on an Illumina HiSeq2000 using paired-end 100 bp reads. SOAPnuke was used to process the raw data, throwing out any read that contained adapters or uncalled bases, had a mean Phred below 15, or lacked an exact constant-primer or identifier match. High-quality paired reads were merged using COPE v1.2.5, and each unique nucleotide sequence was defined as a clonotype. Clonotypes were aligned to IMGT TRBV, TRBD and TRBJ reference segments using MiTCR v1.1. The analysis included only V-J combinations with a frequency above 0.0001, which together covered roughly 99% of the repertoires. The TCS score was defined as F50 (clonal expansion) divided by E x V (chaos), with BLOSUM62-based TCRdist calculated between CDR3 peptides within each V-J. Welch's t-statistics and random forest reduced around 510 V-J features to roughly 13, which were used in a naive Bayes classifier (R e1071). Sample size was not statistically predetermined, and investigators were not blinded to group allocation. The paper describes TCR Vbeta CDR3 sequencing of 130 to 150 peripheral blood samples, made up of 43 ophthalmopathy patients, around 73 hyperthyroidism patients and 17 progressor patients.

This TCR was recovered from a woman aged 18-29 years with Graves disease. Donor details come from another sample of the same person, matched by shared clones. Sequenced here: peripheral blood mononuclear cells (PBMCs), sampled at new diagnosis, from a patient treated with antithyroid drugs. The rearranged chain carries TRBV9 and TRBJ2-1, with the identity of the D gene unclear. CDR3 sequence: CASSVELGSFSYNEQFF. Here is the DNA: TGTGCCAGCAGCGTAGAGTTGGGCAGCTTCTCCTACAATGAGCAGTTCTTC.